Each of the 3 T cell receptor beta chains below was sequenced from the same sample in a study of blood T cell repertoires in COVID-19. Data came from immunoSEQ multiplex PCR; TCRdb stores just in-frame clones and leaves some out. The repertoire holds tens of thousands of clones, with 85% to 90% as singletons. Material: peripheral blood. The receptors shown here come from a man aged 55 to 70 with acute or convalescent COVID-19.

The table lists this clone with a few counts. The chain employs TRBV10-3 and TRBJ1-2; 9 bases are shared with TRBD1. There are 16 residues in the CDR3. The J segment lost 1 base and the V segment lost 7 bases, leaving 10 bases of the junction unmatched. Germline V CDR1 and CDR2: ENHRY, SYGVKD. The CDR3 protein is CAINPSRDRVNYGYTF. CDR3 DNA sequence: TGTGCCATCAACCCTAGCCGGGACAGGGTTAACTATGGCTACACCTTC.

CDR3: CASSMGGWQETQYF. Here the CDR3 DNA reads TGTGCCAGTAGTATGGGGGGGTGGCAAGAGACCCAGTACTTC. The chain recombines TRBV19 with TRBJ2-5; TRBD2 agrees at 7 bases. V gave up 3 bases and J gave up 2 bases; unmatched junction bases: 3. This CDR3 has 14 amino acids. The germline V gene has CDR1 LNHDA and CDR2 SQIVND (reference sequence).

This chain uses TRBV19 with TRBJ1-5, with unresolved D. Germline values: CDR1 LNHDA, CDR2 SQIVND (reference sequence). V lost 0 bases and J lost 6, with 12 bases in between. The CDR3 loop spans 15 amino acids. CDR3 in amino acids: CASSIDLPGIQPQHF. For the CDR3, the DNA is TGTGCCAGTAGTATAGATCTTCCGGGGATTCAGCCCCAGCATTTT. The whole variable domain, filled in from reference TRBV19 and TRBJ1-5, reads DGGITQSPKYLFRKEGQNVTLSCEQNLNHDAMYWYRQDPGQGLRLIYYSQIVNDFQKGDIAEGYSVSREKKESFPLTVTSAQKNPTAFYLCASSIDLPGIQPQHFGDGTRLSIL.